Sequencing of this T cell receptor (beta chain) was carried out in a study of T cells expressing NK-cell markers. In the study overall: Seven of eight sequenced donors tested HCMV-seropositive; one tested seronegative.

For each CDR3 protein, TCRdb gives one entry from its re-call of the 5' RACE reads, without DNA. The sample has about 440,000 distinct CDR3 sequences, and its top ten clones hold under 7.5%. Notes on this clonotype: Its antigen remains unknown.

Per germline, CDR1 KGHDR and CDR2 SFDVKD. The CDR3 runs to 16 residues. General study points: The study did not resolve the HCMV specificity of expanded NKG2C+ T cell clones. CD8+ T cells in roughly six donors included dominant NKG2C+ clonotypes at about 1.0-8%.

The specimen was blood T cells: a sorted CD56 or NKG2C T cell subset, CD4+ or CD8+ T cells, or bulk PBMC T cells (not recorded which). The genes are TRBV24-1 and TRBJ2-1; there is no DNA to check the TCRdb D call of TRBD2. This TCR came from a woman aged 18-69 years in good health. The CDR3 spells CATSDPSGRAGHEQFF.